This T cell receptor beta chain is from a study of beta chain features in type 1 diabetes. General study points: Cells expressing TCR highly could be over-represented by cDNA sequencing.

Isolated RNA was reverse transcribed in full, so expressed TCRB transcripts were sequenced. Repertoires were generated with immunoSEQ multiplex PCR, while TCRdb's copy carries only in-frame clones and drops some. Of roughly 400,000 clones in the sample, about 15% are singletons; the top ten hold under 0.04%. CDR3 length equals 16 residues. V was shortened by 3 bases and J by 3 bases, with 16 bases between the two germline ends. CDR1 is SGHRS and CDR2 is YFSETQ in the germline V gene. This clone turned up a few times. Its target is not known. Material for sequencing was naive CD4+ T cells from blood. This chain uses TRBV5-1 with TRBJ2-1, with a weak D call TRBD2 (5 bases). This TCR came from a man aged 25 to 40 in good health. CDR3 sequence reads: CASSSGVSSDYNEQFF. For the CDR3, the DNA is TGCGCCAGCAGCTCCGGGGTTAGTTCAGACTACAATGAGCAGTTCTTC. The full variable domain, its missing parts supplied by reference TRBV5-1 and TRBJ2-1, is KAGVTQTPRYLIKTRGQQVTLSCSPISGHRSVSWYQQTPGQGLQFLFEYFSETQRNKGNFPGRFSGRQFSNSRSEMNVSTLELGDSALYLCASSSGVSSDYNEQFFGPGTRLTVL.